These T cell receptor beta chains were read from a single sample in a study of OX40 agonist ivuxolimab in advanced cancers. Clones were read by immunoSEQ multiplex PCR, and TCRdb kept only the in-frame ones, dropping some. The table has about 160,000 clones, 94% seen once. Sequenced material: CD4+ or CD8+ T cells sorted from blood, taken in a trial of the OX40 agonist ivuxolimab. The receptors were gathered from an adult with an advanced solid tumor such as melanoma, head and neck, liver or kidney cancer. Both conserved end residues are part of each CDR3. The order of the fields is D gene, J gene, clone size, V gene, CDR3 DNA, CDR3 protein. A D gene is named only where the DNA matches it firmly. The size field is filled for only some rows; it gives once, few, many or a size class.

TRBD1,TRBJ1-1,NA,TRBV4-3,TGCGCCAGCAGCCAAGAATTTGACAGGGGTGGAGGGAACACTGAAGCTTTCTTT,CASSQEFDRGGGNTEAFF
NA,TRBJ2-7,NA,TRBV7-9,TGTGCCAGCAGCTTTCTCCATATAGAGGGGTATCAATACTTC,CASSFLHIEGYQYF
TRBD1,TRBJ1-1,NA,TRBV10-3,TGTGCCATCAGTAAGGGACAGCTGAACACTGAAGCTTTCTTT,CAISKGQLNTEAFF
TRBD1,TRBJ2-3,NA,TRBV10-1,TGCGCCAGCAGTGAGTCCAGGGGGTACCTACATACGCAGTATTTT,CASSESRGYLHTQYF
NA,TRBJ1-2,once,TRBV4-3,TGCGCCAGCAGCCTTAAGGCGGGTGGGGGCTATGGCTACACCTTC,CASSLKAGGGYGYTF
TRBD1,TRBJ1-6,NA,TRBV7-8,TGTGCCAGCAGCCGACGGACAGGGTTTGATAATTCACCCCTCCACTTT,CASSRRTGFDNSPLHF
TRBD1,TRBJ2-7,NA,TRBV19,TGTGCCAGTAGTATATTCGGACAGGGGAGCTTCTACGAGCAGTACTTC,CASSIFGQGSFYEQYF
TRBD1,TRBJ1-2,NA,TRBV6-1,TGTGCCAGCAGCGACTGGGACAGGGACACGGGTGGCTACACCTTC,CASSDWDRDTGGYTF
NA,TRBJ1-1,NA,TRBV28,TGTGCCAGCAGTTTTCTGCTGAACACTGAAGCTTTCTTT,CASSFLLNTEAFF
NA,TRBJ1-3,once,TRBV7-2,TGTGCCAGCAGCTTACTCAAGGGCACAGCAGACTCTGGAAACACCATATATTTT,CASSLLKGTADSGNTIYF
TRBD1,TRBJ1-2,NA,TRBV28,TGTGCCAGCAGTTCCTCCGGGACAGTGGTTATTGGCTACACCTTC,CASSSSGTVVIGYTF
NA,TRBJ2-7,NA,TRBV5-1,TGCGCCAGCAGCTTGGGGACGTACGAGCAGTACTTC,CASSLGTYEQYF
NA,TRBJ2-2,NA,TRBV6-6,TGTGCCAGCACCGGACAAGCGAACACCGGGGAGCTGTTTTTT,CASTGQANTGELFF
NA,TRBJ1-2,once,TRBV28,TGTGCCAGCACCGAATCGGAGCGAGGCTATGGCTACACCTTC,CASTESERGYGYTF
TRBD2,TRBJ2-5,NA,TRBV7-6,TGTGCCAGCAGCCCGGTCCGGACTAGCGGGAGTGGAGAGACCCAGTACTTC,CASSPVRTSGSGETQYF
NA,TRBJ2-7,NA,TRBV6-5,TGTGCCAGCAGTTCTTACCCAGGGCTGTCTGCCTACGAGCAGTACTTC,CASSSYPGLSAYEQYF
NA,TRBJ1-2,few,TRBV6-5,TGTGCCAGCAGTAGGACGGAGGCTGGCTACACCTTC,CASSRTEAGYTF
NA,TRBJ1-4,once,TRBV7-6,TGTGCCAGCAGCTTATCCACAGCACCTAATGAAAAACTGTTTTTT,CASSLSTAPNEKLFF
NA,TRBJ1-3,NA,TRBV6-5,TGTGCCAGCAGTTACTCGGGGGTTACTGGAAACACCATATATTTT,CASSYSGVTGNTIYF
NA,TRBJ1-1,once,TRBV4-3,TGCGCCAGCAGCCAAGATCCCTTGCGGAACACTGAAGCTTTCTTT,CASSQDPLRNTEAFF
NA,TRBJ1-2,NA,TRBV6-6,TGTGCCAGCAGTTACTCAAAGTCAGGAGTCTATGGCTACACCTTC,CASSYSKSGVYGYTF
NA,TRBJ2-2,NA,TRBV6-5,TGTGCCAGCAGTCGATCCGGACCACCCACCGGGGAGCTGTTTTTT,CASSRSGPPTGELFF